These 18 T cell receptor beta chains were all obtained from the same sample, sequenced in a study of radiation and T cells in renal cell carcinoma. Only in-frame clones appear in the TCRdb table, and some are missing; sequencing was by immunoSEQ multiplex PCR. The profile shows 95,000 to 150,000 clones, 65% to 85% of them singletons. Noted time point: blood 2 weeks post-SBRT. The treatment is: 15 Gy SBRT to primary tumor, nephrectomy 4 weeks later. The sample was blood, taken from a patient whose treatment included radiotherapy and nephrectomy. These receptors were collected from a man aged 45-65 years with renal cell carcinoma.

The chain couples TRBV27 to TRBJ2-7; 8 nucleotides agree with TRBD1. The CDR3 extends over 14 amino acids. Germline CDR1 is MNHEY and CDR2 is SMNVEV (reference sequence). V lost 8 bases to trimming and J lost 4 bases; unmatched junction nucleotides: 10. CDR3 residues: CASSLTTGGYEQYF. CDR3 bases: TGTGCCAGCTCTCTAACCACAGGGGGGTACGAGCAGTACTTC.

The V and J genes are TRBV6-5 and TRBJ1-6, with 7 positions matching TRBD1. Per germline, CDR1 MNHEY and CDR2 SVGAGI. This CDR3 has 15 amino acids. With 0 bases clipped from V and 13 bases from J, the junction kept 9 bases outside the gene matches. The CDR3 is CASSYSKQGQWPLHF. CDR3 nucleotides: TGTGCCAGCAGTTACTCGAAGCAGGGACAGTGGCCCCTCCACTTT.

As DNA, the CDR3 is TGTGCCAGCTCACCCTTCGAGACCGGGACAGGTTCAACTCGCGGGGAAAAACTGTTTTTT. Its translation: CASSPFETGTGSTRGEKLFF. V and J are TRBV18 and TRBJ1-4, with 8 positions matching TRBD1. This CDR3 comprises 20 residues. The ends lost 3 bases at V and 8 bases at J; junction bases unmatched: 23. Germline values: CDR1 KGHSH, CDR2 LQKENI.

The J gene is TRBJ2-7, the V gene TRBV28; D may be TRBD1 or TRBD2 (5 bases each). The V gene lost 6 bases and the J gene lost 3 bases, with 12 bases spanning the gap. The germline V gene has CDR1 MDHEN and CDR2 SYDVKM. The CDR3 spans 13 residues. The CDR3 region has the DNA TGTGCCAGCAGAAGGGACCCAAACTACGAGCAGTACTTC. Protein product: CASRRDPNYEQYF.

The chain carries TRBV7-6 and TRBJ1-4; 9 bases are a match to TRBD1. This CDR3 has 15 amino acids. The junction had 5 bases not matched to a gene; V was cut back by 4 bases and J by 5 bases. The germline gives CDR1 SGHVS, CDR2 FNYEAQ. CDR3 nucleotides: TGTGCCAGCAGCTCGACAGGGACAGGGAATGAAAAACTGTTTTTT. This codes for CASSSTGTGNEKLFF.

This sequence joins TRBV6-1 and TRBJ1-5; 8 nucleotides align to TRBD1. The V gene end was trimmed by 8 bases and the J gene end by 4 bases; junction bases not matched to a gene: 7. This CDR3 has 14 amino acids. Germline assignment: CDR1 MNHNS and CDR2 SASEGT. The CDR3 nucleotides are TGTGCCAGCGCGGGACAGGAGTTTAATCAGCCCCAGCATTTT. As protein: CASAGQEFNQPQHF.

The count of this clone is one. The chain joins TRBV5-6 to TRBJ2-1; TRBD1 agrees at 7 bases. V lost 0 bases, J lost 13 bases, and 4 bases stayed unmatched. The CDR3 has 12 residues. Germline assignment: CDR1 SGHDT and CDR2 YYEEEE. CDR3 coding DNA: TGTGCCAGCAGCTTGGTGGGGACAGACCAGTTCTTC. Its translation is CASSLVGTDQFF.

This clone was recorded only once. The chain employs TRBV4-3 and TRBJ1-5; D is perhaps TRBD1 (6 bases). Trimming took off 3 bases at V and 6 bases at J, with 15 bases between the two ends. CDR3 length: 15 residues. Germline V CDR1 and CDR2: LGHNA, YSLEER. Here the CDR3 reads CASSQGTQGGQPQHF. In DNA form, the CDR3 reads TGCGCCAGCAGCCAGGGTACACAGGGAGGTCAGCCCCAGCATTTT.

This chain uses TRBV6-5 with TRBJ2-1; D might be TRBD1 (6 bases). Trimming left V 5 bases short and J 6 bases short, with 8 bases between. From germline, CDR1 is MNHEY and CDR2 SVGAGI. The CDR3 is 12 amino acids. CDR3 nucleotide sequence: TGTGCCAGCAGTCTACAGGGCAATGAGCAGTTCTTC. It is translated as CASSLQGNEQFF.

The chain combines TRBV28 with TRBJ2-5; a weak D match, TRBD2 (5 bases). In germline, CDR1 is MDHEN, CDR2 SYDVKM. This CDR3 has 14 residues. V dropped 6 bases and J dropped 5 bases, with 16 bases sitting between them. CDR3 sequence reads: CASRVNLASETQYF. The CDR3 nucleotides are TGTGCCAGCAGGGTAAATCTAGCATCGGAGACCCAGTACTTC.

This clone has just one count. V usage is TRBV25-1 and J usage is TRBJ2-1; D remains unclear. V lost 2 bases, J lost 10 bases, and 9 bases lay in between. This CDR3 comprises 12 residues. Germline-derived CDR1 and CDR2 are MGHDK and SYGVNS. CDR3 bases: TGTGCCAGCAGTGAAGAATTATACGAGCAGTTCTTC. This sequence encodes CASSEELYEQFF.

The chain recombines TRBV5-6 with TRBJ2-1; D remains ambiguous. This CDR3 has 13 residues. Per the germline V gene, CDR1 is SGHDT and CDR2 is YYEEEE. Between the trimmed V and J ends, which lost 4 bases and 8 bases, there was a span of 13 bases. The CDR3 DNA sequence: TGTGCCAGCAGCCCCCCGGTTCGCGATGAGCAGTTCTTC. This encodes CASSPPVRDEQFF.

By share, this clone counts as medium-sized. The CDR3 bases are TGTGCCAGCAGTTCCGATTACTTCTCTGGAAACACCATATATTTT. Translated, it gives CASSSDYFSGNTIYF. This chain joins TRBV7-2 and TRBJ1-3; D unclear. Germline V CDR1 and CDR2: SGHTA, FQGNSA. CDR3 length: 15 residues. V lost 6 bases to trimming and J lost 0 bases, with 12 bases between them.

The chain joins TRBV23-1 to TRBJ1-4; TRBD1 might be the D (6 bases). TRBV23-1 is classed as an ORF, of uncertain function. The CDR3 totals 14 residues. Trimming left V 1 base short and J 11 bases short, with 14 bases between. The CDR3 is CASSQFEGQGKLFF. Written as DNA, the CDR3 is TGCGCCAGCAGTCAATTTGAGGGGCAGGGGAAACTGTTTTTT.

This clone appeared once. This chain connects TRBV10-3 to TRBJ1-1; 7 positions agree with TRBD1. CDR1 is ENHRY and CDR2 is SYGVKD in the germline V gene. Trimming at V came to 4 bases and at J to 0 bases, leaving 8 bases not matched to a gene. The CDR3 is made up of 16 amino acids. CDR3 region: CAISGTGTVMNTEAFF. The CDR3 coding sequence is TGTGCCATCAGTGGAACCGGGACAGTTATGAACACTGAAGCTTTCTTT.

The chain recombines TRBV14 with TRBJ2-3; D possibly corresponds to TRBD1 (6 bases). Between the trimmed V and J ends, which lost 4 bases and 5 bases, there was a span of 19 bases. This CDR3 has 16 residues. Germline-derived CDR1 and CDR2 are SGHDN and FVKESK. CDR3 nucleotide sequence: TGTGCCAGCAGCCGCCTAGGTGGCAGGGGAAAAGATACGCAGTATTTT. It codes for CASSRLGGRGKDTQYF.

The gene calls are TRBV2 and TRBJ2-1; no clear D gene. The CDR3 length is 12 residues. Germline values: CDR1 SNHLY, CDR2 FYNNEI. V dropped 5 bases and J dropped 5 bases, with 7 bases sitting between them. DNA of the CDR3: TGTGCCAGCAGTTATGCCGACAATGAGCAGTTCTTC. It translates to CASSYADNEQFF.

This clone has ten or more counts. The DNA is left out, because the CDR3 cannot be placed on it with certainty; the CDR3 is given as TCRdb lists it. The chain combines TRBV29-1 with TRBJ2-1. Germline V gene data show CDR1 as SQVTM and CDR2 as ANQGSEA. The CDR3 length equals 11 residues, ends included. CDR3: CSVADGTGTFF.